Following are 25 T cell receptor beta chains from one sample sequenced in a study of control samples from healthy donors and cancer patients. Profiled with immunoSEQ multiplex PCR; TCRdb holds only in-frame clones, not every one. The table has 100,000 to 150,000 clones, 80% to 95% seen once; the top ten hold 2% to 2.5%. The material sequenced was blood. Every receptor here comes from a man in his late teens or twenties in good health.

The CDR3 sequence is CASSLAPANSPLHF. The CDR3 coding sequence is TGTGCCAGCAGCTTAGCGCCAGCCAATTCACCCCTCCACTTT. The chain joins TRBV7-8 to TRBJ1-6; D call uncertain. The germline V gene encodes CDR1 SGHVS and CDR2 FQNEAQ. V dropped 0 bases and J dropped 7 bases, with 7 bases sitting between them. CDR3 length: 14 amino acids.

The chain is built from TRBV5-8 and TRBJ1-5; 7 bases fit TRBD1. This CDR3 spans 16 amino acids. CDR1 is SGHTS and CDR2 is YDEGEE in the germline V gene. The J segment lost 0 bases and the V segment lost 3 bases, leaving 6 bases of the junction unmatched. The CDR3 DNA reads TGTGCCAGCAGCTCGGGACAGCCTTATAGCAATCAGCCCCAGCATTTT. Its translation is CASSSGQPYSNQPQHF.

The chain recombines TRBV19 with TRBJ2-1; D remains unclear. Trimming cost V 4 bases and J 6 bases, with 10 bases left between them. From germline, CDR1 is LNHDA and CDR2 SQIVND (reference sequence). The CDR3 has 13 residues. CDR3 loop: CASSTHVSNEQFF. As DNA, the CDR3 is TGTGCCAGTAGTACTCACGTGTCCAATGAGCAGTTCTTC.

The V gene is TRBV7-3, the J gene TRBJ2-2, with 9 bases identical to TRBD2. CDR3 length: 17 amino acids. The V gene's germline CDR1 is SGHTA and CDR2 FQGTGA. V shed 5 bases and J 5 bases; nucleotides not matched to a gene: 12. The CDR3 sequence: CASSRLAGRGLTGELFF. CDR3 in DNA: TGTGCCAGCAGCAGGCTAGCGGGAAGGGGTTTAACCGGGGAGCTGTTTTTT. The full variable domain, rest sourced from reference TRBV7-3 and TRBJ2-2, is GAGVSQTPSNKVTEKGKYVELRCDPISGHTALYWYRQSLGQGPEFLIYFQGTGAADDSGLPNDRFFAVRPEGSVSTLKIQRTERGDSAVYLCASSRLAGRGLTGELFFGEGSRLTVL.

The chain couples TRBV30 to TRBJ2-3; 9 positions match TRBD2. The length of the CDR3 is 14 residues. V was clipped by 8 bases and J by 5 bases; unmatched bases: 11. Germline loops: CDR1 GTSNPN, CDR2 SVGIG (reference sequence). DNA for the CDR3: TGTGCCCGCCAAATAGCGGGAGCGGGAGATACGCAGTATTTT. Its protein is CARQIAGAGDTQYF. The full variable domain, rest sourced from reference TRBV30 and TRBJ2-3, is SQTIHQWPATLVQPVGSPLSLECTVEGTSNPNLYWYRQAAGRGLQLLFYSVGIGQISSEVPQNLSASRPQDRQFILSSKKLLLSDSGFYLCARQIAGAGDTQYFGPGTRLTVL.

The V and J genes are TRBV4-3 and TRBJ2-1; TRBD2 might be the D (6 bases). Germline values: CDR1 LGHNA, CDR2 YSLEER. V was pared by 0 bases and J by 0 bases, with 9 bases between. The CDR3 runs 16 residues. This chain's CDR3 is CASSQETGDSYNEQFF. DNA of the CDR3: TGCGCCAGCAGCCAAGAAACGGGGGACTCCTACAATGAGCAGTTCTTC.

This clone was seen only once. The CDR3 here is CAISEAQETQYF. DNA of the CDR3: TGTGCCATCAGTGAAGCCCAAGAGACCCAGTACTTC. The chain combines TRBV10-3 with TRBJ2-5; no clear D gene. The germline gives CDR1 ENHRY, CDR2 SYGVKD. The CDR3 sequence is 12 residues long. With 3 bases removed from V and 1 base from J, the gap between germline ends came to 3 bases.

Comments on this clone: The same CDR3 arises from other DNA sequences in this sample as well. The genes are TRBV12-3 or TRBV12-4 and TRBJ1-6, with no clear D. This CDR3 region has 12 residues. Trimming stripped 3 bases from V and 9 bases from J, with 6 bases between. As DNA, the CDR3 is TGTGCCAGCAGTTTGTCTGGTTCACCCCTCCACTTT. This sequence encodes CASSLSGSPLHF.

The V call is TRBV28, the J call TRBJ1-4; possible D gene TRBD1, 5 bases. V lost 10 bases and J 3 bases, leaving 24 bases between the germline ends. The CDR3 is 17 amino acids. Germline lookup yields CDR1 MDHEN and CDR2 SYDVKM. The DNA of the CDR3 is TGTGCCAAAATCGGGAGAAGGGGTACTTCGGCTAATGAAAAACTGTTTTTT. Amino acids: CAKIGRRGTSANEKLFF.

The genes are TRBV19 and TRBJ2-1, with 8 bases identical to TRBD2. CDR3 length: 14 residues. V was pared by 3 bases and J by 3 bases, with 1 base of the junction left unmatched. The V gene's germline CDR1 is LNHDA and CDR2 SQIVND (reference sequence). The CDR3, as DNA: TGTGCCAGTAGTATCGGGGGGGGCTACAATGAGCAGTTCTTC. This translates into CASSIGGGYNEQFF.

The rearrangement uses TRBV2 and TRBJ2-3; 9 bases fit TRBD2. This CDR3 region has 16 residues. J lost 4 bases, V lost 6 bases, and 11 bases had no gene match. Germline-derived CDR1 and CDR2 are SNHLY and FYNNEI. The CDR3 nucleotides are TGTGCCAGCAGGGACCTAGTGGGCGGGAGGGCAGATACGCAGTATTTT. It translates to CASRDLVGGRADTQYF. Full variable domain (missing parts from reference TRBV2 and TRBJ2-3): EPEVTQTPSHQVTQMGQEVILRCVPISNHLYFYWYRQILGQKVEFLVSFYNNEISEKSEIFDDQFSVERPDGSNFTLKIRSTKLEDSAMYFCASRDLVGGRADTQYFGPGTRLTVL.

V is TRBV5-8 and J is TRBJ2-4; 7 positions agree with TRBD1. Looked up from germline, CDR1 is SGHTS and CDR2 is YDEGEE. The CDR3 has 17 amino acids. V shed 3 bases, J shed 7 bases, and the junction held 16 bases outside the gene matches. The CDR3 coding sequence is TGTGCCAGCAGCTACAACAGAGGACCGGGACAGCCCAACATTCAGTACTTC. Amino acids: CASSYNRGPGQPNIQYF.

CDR3 in amino acids: CASIGDRGVYEQYF. DNA of the CDR3: TGTGCCAGCATAGGGGACAGGGGCGTGTACGAGCAGTACTTC. The chain joins TRBV7-9 to TRBJ2-7, with 10 bases fitting TRBD1. Trimming at V came to 7 bases and at J to 4 bases, leaving 7 bases not matched to a gene. The CDR3 spans 14 residues. In germline, CDR1 is SEHNR, CDR2 FQNEAQ (reference sequence).

The chain has TRBV5-1 and TRBJ1-1; D remains unclear. The CDR3 extends over 14 amino acids. Between the trimmed V and J ends, which lost 0 bases and 0 bases, there was a span of 6 bases. CDR1 SGHRS and CDR2 YFSETQ come from the germline V gene. The CDR3 DNA is TGCGCCAGCAGCTTGGCATTCGTGAACACTGAAGCTTTCTTT. The encoded protein is CASSLAFVNTEAFF. Combining the CDR3 with reference TRBV5-1 and TRBJ1-1 gives the whole variable domain KAGVTQTPRYLIKTRGQQVTLSCSPISGHRSVSWYQQTPGQGLQFLFEYFSETQRNKGNFPGRFSGRQFSNSRSEMNVSTLELGDSALYLCASSLAFVNTEAFFGQGTRLTVV.

A few counts support this clone. The rearrangement links TRBV6-2 or TRBV6-3 to TRBJ2-3; either TRBD1 or TRBD2 may supply D (5 bases each). Germline V gene lookup returns CDR1 MNHEY and CDR2 SVGEGT. V lost 3 bases to trimming and J lost 5 bases, with 12 bases between them. This CDR3 spans 14 amino acids. CDR3 loop: CASSYDGTGDTQYF. CDR3 nucleotide sequence: TGTGCCAGCAGTTATGACGGGACCGGAGATACGCAGTATTTT.

This sequence joins TRBV6-1 and TRBJ1-5, with TRBD1 as a possible D gene (5 bases). This CDR3 has 15 amino acids. The germline V and J ends were trimmed by 3 bases and 0 bases, with 9 bases remaining between them. CDR1 is MNHNS and CDR2 is SASEGT in the germline V gene. As DNA, the CDR3 is TGTGCCAGCAGTGATCAGGGTAATAGCAATCAGCCCCAGCATTTT. Residues: CASSDQGNSNQPQHF.

Only a few counts were recorded for this clone. This CDR3 is also generated by other DNA sequences in the sample. V usage is TRBV24-1 and J usage is TRBJ2-2; 7 bases are a match to TRBD1. The V segment lost 3 bases and the J segment 6 bases; nucleotides outside the gene matches: 3. CDR1 and CDR2 from the germline V gene are KGHDR and SFDVKD. The CDR3 has 14 amino acids. DNA for the CDR3: TGTGCCACCAGTGATCCCGGACAGGCCGGGGAGCTGTTTTTT. Protein sequence: CATSDPGQAGELFF.

The chain has TRBV6-5 and TRBJ1-1; no reliable D call. V was clipped by 2 bases and J by 3 bases, with 7 bases between them. The germline V gene encodes CDR1 MNHEY and CDR2 SVGAGI. This CDR3 contains 13 residues. CDR3 sequence: CASSYRADTEAFF. CDR3 nucleotides: TGTGCCAGCAGTTACAGGGCAGACACTGAAGCTTTCTTT.

This chain uses TRBV27 with TRBJ2-2, with 7 bases fitting TRBD1. This CDR3 region has 16 residues. Trimming at V came to 6 bases and at J to 6 bases, leaving 13 bases not matched to a gene. The germline CDR1 and CDR2 sequences are MNHEY and SMNVEV (reference sequence). CDR3: CASSPYDRVRAGELFF. As DNA, the CDR3 is TGTGCCAGCAGCCCCTACGACAGGGTCCGGGCCGGGGAGCTGTTTTTT.

J is TRBJ1-3 and V is TRBV30; D is perhaps TRBD1 (6 bases). The CDR3 totals 17 residues. V lost 0 bases, J lost 0 bases, and 15 bases lay in between. The germline V gene encodes CDR1 GTSNPN and CDR2 SVGIG (reference sequence). CDR3 nucleotides: TGTGCCTGGAGTGTAAGAACGACAGGACCCTCTGGAAACACCATATATTTT. It encodes CAWSVRTTGPSGNTIYF. Full variable domain (outside the CDR3, taken from reference TRBV30 and TRBJ1-3): SQTIHQWPATLVQPVGSPLSLECTVEGTSNPNLYWYRQAAGRGLQLLFYSVGIGQISSEVPQNLSASRPQDRQFILSSKKLLLSDSGFYLCAWSVRTTGPSGNTIYFGEGSWLTVV.

V is TRBV6-5 and J is TRBJ2-2; no clear D gene. The CDR3 length is 14 residues. V was shortened by 2 bases and J by 3 bases, with 7 bases between the two germline ends. Germline CDR1 is MNHEY and CDR2 is SVGAGI. CDR3 sequence (DNA): TGTGCCAGCAGTTACCGCAGAGACACCGGGGAGCTGTTTTTT. This codes for CASSYRRDTGELFF.

This chain uses TRBV5-1 with TRBJ1-5; possible D gene TRBD1, 5 bases. V lost 2 bases and J lost 9, with 12 bases in between. Germline CDR1 SGHRS, CDR2 YFSETQ. This CDR3 region has 13 residues. In nucleotides, the CDR3 is TGCGCCAGCAGCTTACAGGCGCGTCGGCCCCAGCATTTT. Encoded protein: CASSLQARRPQHF.

The chain recombines TRBV25-1 with TRBJ1-2; 7 positions match TRBD1. Germline V CDR1 and CDR2: MGHDK, SYGVNS. V was clipped by 8 bases and J by 4 bases; unmatched bases: 13. The CDR3 extends over 15 amino acids. CDR3 region: CASQLGGGAGYGYTF. CDR3 sequence (DNA): TGTGCCAGCCAGTTGGGAGGGGGCGCCGGCTATGGCTACACCTTC.

A few counts support this clone. The chain joins TRBV4-1 to TRBJ1-5, with unresolved D. V was cut by 3 bases and J by 1 base, with 7 bases left in between. Germline CDR1 reads MGHRA; CDR2 reads YSYEKL. CDR3 length: 14 residues. The CDR3 is CASSQSGSNQPQHF. The CDR3 region has the DNA TGCGCCAGCAGCCAGTCCGGGAGCAATCAGCCCCAGCATTTT.

The V call is TRBV19, the J call TRBJ1-1, with 8 bases aligning to TRBD1. CDR3 length: 12 amino acids. Germline assignment: CDR1 LNHDA and CDR2 SQIVND (reference sequence). Trimming at V came to 11 bases and at J to 3 bases, leaving 5 bases not matched to a gene. CDR3 loop: CACRGRDTEAFF. The CDR3 DNA is TGTGCCTGCAGGGGGCGCGACACTGAAGCTTTCTTT.